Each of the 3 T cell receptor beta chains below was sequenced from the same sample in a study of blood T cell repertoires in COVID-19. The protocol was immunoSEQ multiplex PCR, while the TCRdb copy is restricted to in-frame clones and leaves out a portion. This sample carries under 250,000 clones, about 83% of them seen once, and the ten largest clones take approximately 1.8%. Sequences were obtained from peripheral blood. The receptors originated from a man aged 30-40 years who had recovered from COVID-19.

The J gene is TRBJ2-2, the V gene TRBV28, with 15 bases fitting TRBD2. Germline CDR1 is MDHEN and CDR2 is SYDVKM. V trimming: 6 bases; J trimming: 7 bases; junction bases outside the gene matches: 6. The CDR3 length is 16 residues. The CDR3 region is CASRRGLAGGRGELFF. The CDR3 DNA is TGTGCCAGCAGGCGGGGACTAGCGGGGGGACGCGGGGAGCTGTTTTTT. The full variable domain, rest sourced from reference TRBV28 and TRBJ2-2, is DVKVTQSSRYLVKRTGEKVFLECVQDMDHENMFWYRQDPGLGLRLIYFSYDVKMKEKGDIPEGYSVSREKKERFSLILESASTNQTSMYLCASRRGLAGGRGELFFGEGSRLTVL.

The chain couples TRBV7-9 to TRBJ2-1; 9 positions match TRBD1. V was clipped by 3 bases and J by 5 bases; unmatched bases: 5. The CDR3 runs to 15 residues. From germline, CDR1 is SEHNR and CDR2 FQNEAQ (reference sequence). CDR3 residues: CASSFLGTGHNEQFF. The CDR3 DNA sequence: TGTGCCAGCAGCTTCCTCGGGACAGGGCACAATGAGCAGTTCTTC.

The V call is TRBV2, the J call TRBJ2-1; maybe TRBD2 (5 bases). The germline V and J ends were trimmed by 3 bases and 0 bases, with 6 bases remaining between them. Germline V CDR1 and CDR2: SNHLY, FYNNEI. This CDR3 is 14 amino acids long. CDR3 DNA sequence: TGTGCCAGCAGTGAGGGGAGCTCCTACAATGAGCAGTTCTTC. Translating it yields CASSEGSSYNEQFF.